Presented here are 24 T cell receptor beta chains from one specimen sequenced in a study of blood T cell repertoires in COVID-19. Profiled with immunoSEQ multiplex PCR; TCRdb holds only in-frame clones, not every one. This sample has around 88,000 clones, with around nine tenths found just once. Sequenced: peripheral blood. These receptors originate from a woman over 75 with acute or convalescent COVID-19.

The V and J genes are TRBV18 and TRBJ1-1; TRBD1 might be the D (5 bases). The CDR3 is 14 residues long. V lost 6 bases and J lost 2, with 13 bases in between. The germline gives CDR1 KGHSH, CDR2 LQKENI. CDR3 region: CASSQDSLNTEAFF. CDR3 bases: TGTGCCAGCTCCCAAGACAGTCTAAACACTGAAGCTTTCTTT.

The count of this clone is one. This sequence joins TRBV30 and TRBJ2-3; 14 nucleotides match TRBD2. The CDR3 runs to 19 residues. CDR1 is GTSNPN, CDR2 SVGIG, per germline (reference sequence). The V segment lost 3 bases and the J segment 4 bases; nucleotides outside the gene matches: 15. The CDR3 spells CAWSMTSGGVSWGADTQYF. The CDR3 nucleotides are TGTGCCTGGAGCATGACTAGCGGGGGGGTTTCATGGGGAGCAGATACGCAGTATTTT.

This chain links TRBV3-1 (or the pseudogene TRBV3-2) with TRBJ2-1, with a weak D call TRBD1 (6 bases). The CDR3 has 16 residues. CDR1 is LGHDT and CDR2 is YNNKEL in the germline V gene (reference sequence). V gave up 0 bases and J gave up 6 bases, with 15 bases separating them. The CDR3 coding sequence is TGTGCCAGCAGCCAAGACGCAGGGGCGTCTATCAATGAGCAGTTCTTC. It encodes CASSQDAGASINEQFF.

The V gene is TRBV6-2 or TRBV6-3, the J gene TRBJ1-4; the match to TRBD1 covers 7 bases. After removal of 0 bases from V and 7 bases from J, the junction contained 8 bases not matched to a gene. Germline V gene lookup returns CDR1 MNHEY and CDR2 SVGEGT. The CDR3 consists of 16 residues. The CDR3 protein is CASSYSLGTESEKLFF. The CDR3, as DNA: TGTGCCAGCAGTTACTCTCTCGGGACAGAATCTGAAAAACTGTTTTTT.

The chain recombines TRBV11-2 with TRBJ2-3, with 9 bases fitting TRBD2. This CDR3 spans 15 amino acids. J gave up 1 base and V 5 bases, and 4 bases lay outside the gene matches. Germline CDR1 and CDR2: SGHAT and FQNNGV. The CDR3 here is CASSPWTSGTDTQYF. The CDR3 DNA reads TGTGCCAGCAGCCCCTGGACTAGCGGCACAGATACGCAGTATTTT.

The chain combines TRBV6-5 with TRBJ1-1; D is uncertain. The CDR3 sequence is 12 residues long. Germline V gene data show CDR1 as MNHEY and CDR2 as SVGAGI. The ends were cut back, 8 bases at V and 1 base at J, with 8 bases in the middle. The CDR3 region is CASQPGNTEAFF. The CDR3 nucleotides are TGTGCCAGCCAACCCGGGAACACTGAAGCTTTCTTT.

The chain combines TRBV18 with TRBJ1-2; 8 bases fit TRBD1. The J segment lost 3 bases and the V segment lost 3 bases, leaving 3 bases of the junction unmatched. Germline V gene sequence: CDR1 KGHSH, CDR2 LQKENI. The CDR3 extends over 14 amino acids. As DNA, the CDR3 is TGTGCCAGCTCACCGGAGACAGGGGACTATGGCTACACCTTC. Its translation is CASSPETGDYGYTF.

The CDR3 DNA reads TGTGCCAGCAGTTACCACACAACTAGATCCGAGCAGTACTTC. It translates to CASSYHTTRSEQYF. V and J are TRBV6-2 or TRBV6-3 and TRBJ2-7; D is possibly TRBD2 (5 bases). Germline values: CDR1 MNHEY, CDR2 SVGEGT. This CDR3 contains 14 residues. V lost 2 bases and J 6 bases, leaving 14 bases between the germline ends.

The genes are TRBV5-1 and TRBJ2-4, with D tentatively TRBD2 (5 bases). This CDR3 has 17 amino acids. Germline V CDR1 and CDR2: SGHRS, YFSETQ. The ends were cut back, 0 bases at V and 7 bases at J, with 20 bases in the middle. The CDR3 loop is CASSLAGVGVGWNIQYF. Here the CDR3 DNA reads TGCGCCAGCAGCTTGGCCGGGGTTGGGGTCGGGTGGAACATTCAGTACTTC.

This clone was counted between two and nine times. This sequence joins TRBV4-2 and TRBJ2-7; D might be TRBD2 (5 bases). CDR3 length equals 14 residues. V dropped 4 bases and J dropped 0 bases, with 10 bases sitting between them. From germline, CDR1 is LGHNA and CDR2 YNFKEQ. CDR3 DNA sequence: TGTGCCAGCAGCCTTTCGGAGGTCTCCTACGAGCAGTACTTC. Protein: CASSLSEVSYEQYF.

The rearrangement links TRBV7-9 to TRBJ1-1; a possible D gene is TRBD1 (5 bases). Germline V CDR1 and CDR2: SEHNR, FQNEAQ (reference sequence). The CDR3 has 14 amino acids. V gave up 2 bases and J gave up 2 bases, with 9 bases separating them. CDR3 region: CASSLRQTNTEAFF. DNA for the CDR3: TGTGCCAGCAGCTTAAGACAGACCAACACTGAAGCTTTCTTT.

The CDR3 DNA reads as TGTGCCAGCAGCGTAGCTGTAGAGGGAATCGCTGGCTACACCTTC. This translates into CASSVAVEGIAGYTF. This chain joins TRBV9 and TRBJ1-2, with unresolved D. Trimming shortened V by 0 bases and J by 7 bases, and 16 bases separated the two germline ends. The V gene's germline CDR1 is SGDLS and CDR2 YYNGEE. This CDR3 comprises 15 residues. The full variable domain, rest sourced from reference TRBV9 and TRBJ1-2, is DSGVTQTPKHLITATGQRVTLRCSPRSGDLSVYWYQQSLDQGLQFLIQYYNGEERAKGNILERFSAQQFPDLHSELNLSSLELGDSALYFCASSVAVEGIAGYTFGSGTRLTVV.

This clone occurred once. Additional DNA sequences in this sample encode the identical CDR3. The V and J genes are TRBV5-1 and TRBJ2-7; possibly TRBD1 for D (5 bases). This CDR3 has 13 residues. Per the germline V gene, CDR1 is SGHRS and CDR2 is YFSETQ. The germline V and J ends were trimmed by 0 bases and 1 base, with 5 bases remaining between them. CDR3 loop: CASSLAGSYEQYF. The CDR3 nucleotides read TGCGCCAGCAGCTTGGCAGGGTCCTACGAGCAGTACTTC.

The J gene is TRBJ2-7, the V gene TRBV6-5, with TRBD1 identical over 9 bases. The CDR3 loop spans 15 amino acids. Germline CDR1 MNHEY, CDR2 SVGAGI. V was pared by 5 bases and J by 6 bases, with 11 bases of the junction left unmatched. The CDR3 loop is CASSPLAGTGLEQYF. The CDR3 nucleotides read TGTGCCAGCAGTCCACTAGCCGGGACAGGGCTCGAGCAGTACTTC.

The chain is built from TRBV4-2 and TRBJ2-1; 10 bases are a match to TRBD2. CDR1 and CDR2 (germline): LGHNA, YNFKEQ. V gave up 0 bases and J gave up 6 bases; unmatched junction bases: 5. CDR3 length: 16 amino acids. The CDR3 protein is CASSQEGLASTNEQFF. DNA for the CDR3: TGTGCCAGCAGCCAAGAGGGACTAGCGAGCACCAATGAGCAGTTCTTC.

The chain combines TRBV7-9 with TRBJ1-2; no clear D. Between the trimmed V and J ends, which lost 1 base and 6 bases, there was a span of 6 bases. There are 12 residues in the CDR3. CDR1 and CDR2 (germline): SEHNR, FQNEAQ (reference sequence). CDR3 in DNA: TGTGCCAGCAGCTTAGGGGCAGATGGCTACACCTTC. This codes for CASSLGADGYTF.

The V and J genes are TRBV14 and TRBJ1-4; D perhaps matches TRBD1 (6 bases). Between the trimmed V and J ends, which lost 4 bases and 2 bases, there was a span of 11 bases. The V gene's germline CDR1 is SGHDN and CDR2 FVKESK. This CDR3 is built from 15 residues. The DNA for the CDR3 is TGTGCCAGCAGCCCCACAGGGACGACTAATGAAAAACTGTTTTTT. It translates to CASSPTGTTNEKLFF.

The chain links TRBV10-3 to TRBJ2-2; D ambiguous. V shed 2 bases and J shed 4 bases, with 5 bases lying between them. Germline CDR1 reads ENHRY; CDR2 reads SYGVKD. The CDR3 spans 13 residues. CDR3 sequence (DNA): TGTGCCATCAGTGAGGCGCTCACCGGGGAGCTGTTTTTT. Its translation: CAISEALTGELFF.

The chain has TRBV7-9 and TRBJ1-2; D possibly corresponds to TRBD1 (6 bases). Germline loops: CDR1 SEHNR, CDR2 FQNEAQ (reference sequence). This CDR3 spans 14 amino acids. Trimming took 5 bases from V and 2 from J, leaving 12 bases between them. The CDR3 nucleotides are TGTGCCAGCAGCCAAAGGGGGGGCAACTATGGCTACACCTTC. Its protein product is CASSQRGGNYGYTF.

The chain is built from TRBV24-1 and TRBJ2-7, with 11 bases matching TRBD2. This CDR3 comprises 17 residues. Trimming at V came to 2 bases and at J to 6 bases, leaving 11 bases not matched to a gene. CDR1 is KGHDR, CDR2 SFDVKD, per germline. The CDR3 nucleotides read TGTGCCACCAGTGATTCCGGACTAGCGGGTCTAAAGCGCGAGCAGTACTTC. Translation gives CATSDSGLAGLKREQYF.

The V and J genes are TRBV19 and TRBJ1-5; TRBD1 agrees at 9 bases. The CDR3 is 15 residues long. The ends lost 7 bases at V and 7 bases at J; junction bases unmatched: 11. From germline, CDR1 is LNHDA and CDR2 SQIVND (reference sequence). The CDR3 loop is CASTTGTGLGQPQHF. CDR3 sequence (DNA): TGTGCCAGTACCACCGGGACAGGGTTGGGGCAGCCCCAGCATTTT. Full variable domain (missing parts from reference TRBV19 and TRBJ1-5): DGGITQSPKYLFRKEGQNVTLSCEQNLNHDAMYWYRQDPGQGLRLIYYSQIVNDFQKGDIAEGYSVSREKKESFPLTVTSAQKNPTAFYLCASTTGTGLGQPQHFGDGTRLSIL.

This clone has only a few counts. This rearrangement joins TRBV7-3 to TRBJ2-3; possible D gene TRBD2, 6 bases. There are 13 residues in the CDR3. V was trimmed by 5 bases and J by 3 bases, leaving 9 bases between them. Germline-derived CDR1 and CDR2 are SGHTA and FQGTGA. CDR3 amino acids: CASSPRGTDTQYF. CDR3 nucleotide sequence: TGTGCCAGCAGCCCCCGGGGGACAGATACGCAGTATTTT.

The count of this clone is one. The rearrangement joins TRBV9 to TRBJ2-5, with TRBD2 matching 12 bases. In germline, CDR1 is SGDLS, CDR2 YYNGEE. CDR3 length equals 15 residues. With V trimmed by 0 bases and J by 5 bases, 2 bases remained unmatched. The CDR3 spells CASSVAGTSGETQYF. The CDR3 nucleotides read TGTGCCAGCAGCGTAGCGGGGACTAGCGGGGAGACCCAGTACTTC.

The rearrangement links TRBV12-3 or TRBV12-4 to TRBJ2-7; possibly TRBD1 for D (6 bases). The CDR3 is made up of 13 amino acids. The V end lost 7 bases, the J end lost 3 bases, and 13 bases lay between the germline ends. The CDR3 loop reads CASKEQGNYEQYF. The CDR3, as DNA: TGTGCCAGCAAAGAACAGGGTAACTACGAGCAGTACTTC.